This is a list of T cell receptor beta chains from one sample in a study. Sequencing was performed with immunoSEQ multiplex PCR; in TCRdb, only in-frame clones are kept and a portion is missing. In the table there are around 50,000 clones, just over 90% of which are singletons. Material for sequencing was PBMCs. Receptors originate from a man aged 35-49 years with rheumatoid arthritis. The CDR3 runs from the conserved cysteine through the conserved F or W. Each record gives: J gene, clone size, D gene, V gene, CDR3 DNA, CDR3 protein. D genes are given only for firm matches. Only part of the rows carry a size: once, few, many, or a class if the clone is expanded.

J: TRBJ2-7; size: NA; D: NA; V: TRBV27; DNA: TGTGCCAGCAGTTTAGAGGTGGGGGCTAGAGGCGAGCAGTACTTC; CDR3: CASSLEVGARGEQYF
J: TRBJ2-7; size: once; D: NA; V: TRBV25-1; DNA: TGTGCCAGCAGTGAAAGTAGCAGACCCTACGAGCAGTACTTC; CDR3: CASSESSRPYEQYF
J: TRBJ2-6; size: NA; D: NA; V: TRBV7-9; DNA: TGTGCCAGCAGCCCCTTAAGTTTCTCTGGGGCCAACGTCCTGACTTTC; CDR3: CASSPLSFSGANVLTF
J: TRBJ2-7; size: NA; D: TRBD2; V: TRBV28; DNA: TGTGCCAGCAGTTTAGGATCAGCGGGAGGTTACGAGCAGTACTTC; CDR3: CASSLGSAGGYEQYF
J: TRBJ2-7; size: few; D: TRBD2; V: TRBV2; DNA: TGTGCCAGCAGTTCGACTAGCGGGAGGGCCTACGAGCAGTACTTC; CDR3: CASSSTSGRAYEQYF
J: TRBJ2-7; size: NA; D: TRBD1; V: TRBV6-2/TRBV6-3; DNA: TGTGCCAGCAGTTCCACCGGGACAGGGTATCGCGAGCAGTACTTC; CDR3: CASSSTGTGYREQYF
J: TRBJ1-2; size: NA; D: NA; V: TRBV28; DNA: TGTGCCAGCAGTTGGGAAGCGCACTTCTATGGCTACACCTTC; CDR3: CASSWEAHFYGYTF
J: TRBJ2-4; size: NA; D: NA; V: TRBV27; DNA: TGTGCCAGCAGACCCGGTCTTCTAGCCAAAAACATTCAGTACTTC; CDR3: CASRPGLLAKNIQYF
J: TRBJ2-5; size: NA; D: TRBD1; V: TRBV7-3; DNA: TGTGCCAGCAGCGTACAGGGGGAGACCCAGTACTTC; CDR3: CASSVQGETQYF
J: TRBJ1-4; size: once; D: NA; V: TRBV7-2; DNA: TGTGCCAGCAGCTTCTCCGGGTTGGGTGAAAAACTGTTTTTT; CDR3: CASSFSGLGEKLFF
J: TRBJ2-7; size: NA; D: NA; V: TRBV5-1; DNA: TGCGCCAGCAGCTTTGGGGTCCACGAGCAGTACTTC; CDR3: CASSFGVHEQYF
J: TRBJ2-1; size: NA; D: TRBD2; V: TRBV7-2; DNA: TGTGCCAGCACACTAGCGGGAGGCTACAATGAGCAGTTCTTC; CDR3: CASTLAGGYNEQFF
J: TRBJ1-1; size: NA; D: NA; V: TRBV3-1/TRBV3-2; DNA: TGTGCCAGCAGCCAAAGCACCACTGAAGCTTTCTTT; CDR3: CASSQSTTEAFF
J: TRBJ2-2; size: NA; D: TRBD1; V: TRBV27; DNA: TGTGCCAGCAGTCTCCGGACAGGATGGACCGGGGAGCTGTTTTTT; CDR3: CASSLRTGWTGELFF
J: TRBJ1-1; size: NA; D: TRBD1; V: TRBV6-5; DNA: TGTGCCAGCAGTTACTCGGGACAGTTGAACACTGAAGCTTTCTTT; CDR3: CASSYSGQLNTEAFF
J: TRBJ2-4; size: NA; D: NA; V: TRBV5-1; DNA: TGCGCCAGCAGGTCGGGGGAAGGGGCAAACATTCAGTACTTC; CDR3: CASRSGEGANIQYF
J: TRBJ1-1; size: NA; D: NA; V: TRBV19; DNA: TGTGCCAGTAGTATAGTTCAGGGATGGCCGGGCACTGAAGCTTTCTTT; CDR3: CASSIVQGWPGTEAFF
J: TRBJ1-4; size: NA; D: NA; V: TRBV18; DNA: TGTGCCAGCTCACCACTCCCGGCGGCAACTAATGAAAAACTGTTTTTT; CDR3: CASSPLPAATNEKLFF
J: TRBJ2-7; size: NA; D: TRBD2; V: TRBV11-2; DNA: TGTGCCAGCAGCTTAGTAATAGGACTAGTCTACGAGCAGTACTTC; CDR3: CASSLVIGLVYEQYF
J: TRBJ2-4; size: NA; D: NA; V: TRBV18; DNA: TGTGCCAGCTCCGATCAGGGGGCCAAAAACATTCAGTACTTC; CDR3: CASSDQGAKNIQYF
J: TRBJ2-2; size: once; D: NA; V: TRBV7-2; DNA: TGTGCCAGCAGTGCGGACTATTCGAACACCGGGGAGCTGTTTTTT; CDR3: CASSADYSNTGELFF
J: TRBJ2-5; size: NA; D: NA; V: TRBV7-3; DNA: TGTGCCAGCAGCCCCTCGGGGACTCAAGAGACCCAGTACTTC; CDR3: CASSPSGTQETQYF
J: TRBJ2-7; size: NA; D: NA; V: TRBV19; DNA: TGTGCCAGTAGTATAGGCCGGACGGGGAGCTCCTACGAGCAGTACTTC; CDR3: CASSIGRTGSSYEQYF
J: TRBJ1-1; size: once; D: NA; V: TRBV2; DNA: TGTGCCAGCAGTGAAGTAAGAAGCACTGAAGCTTTCTTT; CDR3: CASSEVRSTEAFF
J: TRBJ1-1; size: NA; D: NA; V: TRBV24-1; DNA: TGTGCCACCAGCCAATCTGGGGGCAACACTGAAGCTTTCTTT; CDR3: CATSQSGGNTEAFF
J: TRBJ2-7; size: NA; D: NA; V: TRBV11-1; DNA: TGTGCCAGCAGCAACAGGGCAGGAAGGTACGAGCAGTACTTC; CDR3: CASSNRAGRYEQYF
J: TRBJ2-1; size: NA; D: NA; V: TRBV11-2; DNA: TGTGCCAGCATTTCGGGGGAATACAATGAGCAGTTCTTC; CDR3: CASISGEYNEQFF
J: TRBJ1-3; size: once; D: NA; V: TRBV6-5; DNA: TGTGCCAGCAGTTACAGGGTTTCTGGAAACACCATATATTTT; CDR3: CASSYRVSGNTIYF
J: TRBJ1-2; size: NA; D: NA; V: TRBV11-2; DNA: TGTGCCAGCAGCTTAGGCGGCTCCTATGGCTACACCTTC; CDR3: CASSLGGSYGYTF
J: TRBJ2-2; size: NA; D: TRBD2; V: TRBV5-1; DNA: TGCGCCAGCAGCCAAGGGACTAGCGCAGCGAACACCGGGGAGCTGTTTTTT; CDR3: CASSQGTSAANTGELFF
J: TRBJ1-4; size: NA; D: NA; V: TRBV30; DNA: TGTGCCTGGAGTGGGGATGAAAAACTGTTTTTT; CDR3: CAWSGDEKLFF
J: TRBJ2-2; size: NA; D: NA; V: TRBV5-8; DNA: TGTGCCAGCAGTCTTCACATTGACACCGGGGAGCTGTTTTTT; CDR3: CASSLHIDTGELFF
J: TRBJ2-2; size: NA; D: NA; V: TRBV6-2/TRBV6-3; DNA: TGTGCCAGCAGTTACCTTGCTAGAACCGGAGCCGGGGAGCTGTTTTTT; CDR3: CASSYLARTGAGELFF
J: TRBJ1-4; size: NA; D: NA; V: TRBV5-4; DNA: TGTGCCAGCAGCTTGGAGGGGCAACTGTTTTTT; CDR3: CASSLEGQLFF
J: TRBJ2-7; size: NA; D: NA; V: TRBV12-3/TRBV12-4; DNA: TGTGCCAGCAGTCCCAGTGGCGAGCAGTACTTC; CDR3: CASSPSGEQYF
J: TRBJ1-2; size: NA; D: NA; V: TRBV3-1/TRBV3-2; DNA: TGTGCCAGCAGCCAAGATCTCGGGAGGCAGGGGCCTAAAGGCTACACCTTC; CDR3: CASSQDLGRQGPKGYTF
J: TRBJ1-1; size: NA; D: NA; V: TRBV9; DNA: TGTGCCAGCAGCGTAGCTCCCCTCCGGGGTAACACTGAAGCTTTCTTT; CDR3: CASSVAPLRGNTEAFF
J: TRBJ1-2; size: NA; D: TRBD1; V: TRBV5-4; DNA: TGTGCCAGCACCAGACAGGGCGCCGGCTACACCTTC; CDR3: CASTRQGAGYTF
J: TRBJ2-5; size: NA; D: TRBD1; V: TRBV6-5; DNA: TGTGCCACCCGAGGACAGGCCTTTCAAGAGACCCAGTACTTC; CDR3: CATRGQAFQETQYF
J: TRBJ2-5; size: NA; D: NA; V: TRBV18; DNA: TGTGCCAGCTCACCACGGCTTGAGACCCAGTACTTC; CDR3: CASSPRLETQYF
J: TRBJ2-7; size: NA; D: NA; V: TRBV18; DNA: TGTGCCAGCTCACCCCTTGTTCACAACTACGAGCAGTACTTC; CDR3: CASSPLVHNYEQYF